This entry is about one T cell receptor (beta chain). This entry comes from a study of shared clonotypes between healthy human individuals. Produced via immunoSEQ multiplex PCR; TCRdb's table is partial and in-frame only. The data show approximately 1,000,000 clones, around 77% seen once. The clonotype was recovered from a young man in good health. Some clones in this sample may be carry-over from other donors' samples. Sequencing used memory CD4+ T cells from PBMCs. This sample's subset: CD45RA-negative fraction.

Here the CDR3 DNA reads TGTGCCACCAGCAGAGATACCCGGTCCGGGACAGGGGCCCAAGAGACCCAGTACTTC. It codes for CATSRDTRSGTGAQETQYF. The V gene is TRBV15, the J gene TRBJ2-5; 10 bases align to TRBD1. CDR1 LNHNV and CDR2 YYDKDF come from the germline V gene (reference sequence). The CDR3 is 19 amino acids. J lost 1 base, V lost 0 bases, and 11 bases had no gene match.